Here is one T cell receptor (beta chain) with its context. Its antigen remains unidentified. CDR1 SQVTM and CDR2 ANQGSEA come from the germline V gene. The CDR3 is made up of 12 amino acids. Trimming took 1 base from V and 6 from J, leaving 9 bases between them. Only CD45RO-negative cells positively selected for CCR7 counted as naive CD8 cells, so terminally differentiated effector memory CD45RA+ cells were excluded. The data were obtained in a study of shared clonotypes between healthy human individuals. The table came from immunoSEQ multiplex PCR; TCRdb's copy has only in-frame clones and leaves some out. The sample lists approximately 720,000 clones, under 95% occurring once. Study observations and caveats: Generally, naive subsets (rather than memory subsets) showed larger estimated richness. When naive CD4 clonotypes were compared across several donors, approximately 5% were shared.

The receptor comes from a young man in good health. Sequenced input: naive CD8+ T cells sorted from blood. V is TRBV29-1 and J is TRBJ1-2; D remains ambiguous. The CDR3 region is CSVEADNHGYTF. CDR3 coding DNA: TGCAGCGTTGAAGCCGATAATCATGGCTACACCTTC.